This TCR beta chain is drawn from a study of CD8 T cells in ankylosing spondylitis. J gave up 7 bases and V 1 base, and 11 bases lay outside the gene matches. CDR3 length: 18 residues. Germline V CDR1 and CDR2: MGHDK, SYGVNS. A quantitative 5'-RACE method, one with molecular barcodes, was used to make TCR beta libraries. TCRdb analysed the 5' RACE reads with MiXCR anew, one entry per CDR3 protein. The table has some 200,000 distinct CDR3 sequences, 9.5% to 15% seen once. This clonotype was observed a few times. This chain connects TRBV25-1 to TRBJ2-2; 11 nucleotides align to TRBD2. This receptor was obtained from a male donor with ankylosing spondylitis or in good health (not recorded which). The specimen sequenced was blood, either unsorted or a sorted T cell fraction (not recorded which). The CDR3 bases are TGTGCCAGCAGTGAATGGCCCCTAGCGGGAGGTGGGGACGGGGAGCTGTTTTTT. The encoded protein is CASSEWPLAGGGDGELFF.